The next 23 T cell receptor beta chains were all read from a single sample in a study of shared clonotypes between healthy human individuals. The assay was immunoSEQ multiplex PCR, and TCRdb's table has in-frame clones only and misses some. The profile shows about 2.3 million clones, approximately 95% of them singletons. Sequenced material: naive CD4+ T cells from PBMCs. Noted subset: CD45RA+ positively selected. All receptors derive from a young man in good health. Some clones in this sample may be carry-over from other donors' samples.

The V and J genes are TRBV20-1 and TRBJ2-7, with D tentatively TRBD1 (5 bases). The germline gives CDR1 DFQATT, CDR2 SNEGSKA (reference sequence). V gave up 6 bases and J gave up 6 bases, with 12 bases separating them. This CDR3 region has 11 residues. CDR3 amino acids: CSALQGIEQYF. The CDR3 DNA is TGCAGTGCGCTCCAGGGAATCGAGCAGTACTTC.

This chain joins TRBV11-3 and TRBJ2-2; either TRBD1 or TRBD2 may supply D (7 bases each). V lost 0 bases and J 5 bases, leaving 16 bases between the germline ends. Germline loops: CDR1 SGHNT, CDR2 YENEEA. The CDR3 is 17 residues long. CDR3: CASSLDLFQGGTGELFF. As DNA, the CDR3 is TGTGCCAGCAGCTTAGATTTATTCCAGGGGGGGACCGGGGAGCTGTTTTTT.

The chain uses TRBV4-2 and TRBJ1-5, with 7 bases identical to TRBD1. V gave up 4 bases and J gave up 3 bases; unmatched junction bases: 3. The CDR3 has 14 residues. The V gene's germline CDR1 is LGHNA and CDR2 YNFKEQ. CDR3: CASSRDSDNQPQHF. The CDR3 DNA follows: TGTGCCAGCAGCCGGGACAGCGACAATCAGCCCCAGCATTTT.

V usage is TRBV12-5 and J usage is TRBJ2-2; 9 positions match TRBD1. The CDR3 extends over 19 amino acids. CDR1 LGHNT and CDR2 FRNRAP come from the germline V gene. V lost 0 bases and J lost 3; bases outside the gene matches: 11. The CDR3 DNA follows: TGTGCTAGTGGTTTGGTACCTGGGACAGGGTTTACGGACACCGGGGAGCTGTTTTTT. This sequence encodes CASGLVPGTGFTDTGELFF.

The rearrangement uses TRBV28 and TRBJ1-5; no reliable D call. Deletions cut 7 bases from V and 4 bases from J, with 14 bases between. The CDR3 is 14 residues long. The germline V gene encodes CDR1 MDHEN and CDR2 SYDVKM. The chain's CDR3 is CASMVGSLNQPQHF. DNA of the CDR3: TGTGCCAGCATGGTCGGCAGCTTGAATCAGCCCCAGCATTTT.

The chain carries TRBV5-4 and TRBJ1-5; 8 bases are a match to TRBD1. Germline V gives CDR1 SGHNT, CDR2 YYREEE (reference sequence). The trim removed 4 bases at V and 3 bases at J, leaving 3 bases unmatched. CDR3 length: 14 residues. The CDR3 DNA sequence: TGTGCCAGCAGCCGACAGGGGCTCAATCAGCCCCAGCATTTT. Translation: CASSRQGLNQPQHF.

The CDR3 DNA sequence: TGTGCCAGCTCGTCCCAGGGGATCAATCAGCCCCAGCATTTT. Amino acid sequence: CASSSQGINQPQHF. The chain recombines TRBV18 with TRBJ1-5, with TRBD1 as a possible D gene (6 bases). The ends were cut back, 6 bases at V and 3 bases at J, with 12 bases in the middle. The CDR3 length is 14 residues. CDR1 is KGHSH and CDR2 is LQKENI in the germline V gene.

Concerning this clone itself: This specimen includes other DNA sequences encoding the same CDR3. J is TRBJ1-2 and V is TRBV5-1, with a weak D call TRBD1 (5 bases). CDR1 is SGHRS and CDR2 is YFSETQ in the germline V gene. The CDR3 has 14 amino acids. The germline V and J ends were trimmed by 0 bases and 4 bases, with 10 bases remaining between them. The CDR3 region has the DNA TGCGCCAGCAGCTTGGATCCGGGGACCTATGGCTACACCTTC. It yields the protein CASSLDPGTYGYTF.

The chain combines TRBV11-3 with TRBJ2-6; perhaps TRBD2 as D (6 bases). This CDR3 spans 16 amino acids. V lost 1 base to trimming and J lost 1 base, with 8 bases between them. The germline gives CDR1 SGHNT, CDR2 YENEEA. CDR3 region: CASSLGGASGANVLTF. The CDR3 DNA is TGTGCCAGCAGCTTAGGCGGGGCTTCTGGGGCCAACGTCCTGACTTTC.

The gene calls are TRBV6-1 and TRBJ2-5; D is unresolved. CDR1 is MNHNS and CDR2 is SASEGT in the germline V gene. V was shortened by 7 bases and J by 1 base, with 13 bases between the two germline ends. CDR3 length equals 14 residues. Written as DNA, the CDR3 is TGTGCCAGCACTCTTCCCACAACCCAAGAGACCCAGTACTTC. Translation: CASTLPTTQETQYF.

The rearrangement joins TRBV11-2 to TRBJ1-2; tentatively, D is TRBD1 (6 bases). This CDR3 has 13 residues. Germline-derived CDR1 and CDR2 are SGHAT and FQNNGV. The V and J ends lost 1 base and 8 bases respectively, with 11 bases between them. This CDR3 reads CASSLAGGEGYTF. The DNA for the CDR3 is TGTGCCAGCAGCTTAGCCGGGGGCGAGGGCTACACCTTC.

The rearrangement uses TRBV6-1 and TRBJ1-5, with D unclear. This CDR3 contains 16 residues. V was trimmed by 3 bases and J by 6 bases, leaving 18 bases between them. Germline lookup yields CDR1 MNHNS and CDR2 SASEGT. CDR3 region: CASSDPGRSPSQPQHF. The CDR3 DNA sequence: TGTGCCAGCAGTGACCCCGGCAGGTCGCCCTCTCAGCCCCAGCATTTT.

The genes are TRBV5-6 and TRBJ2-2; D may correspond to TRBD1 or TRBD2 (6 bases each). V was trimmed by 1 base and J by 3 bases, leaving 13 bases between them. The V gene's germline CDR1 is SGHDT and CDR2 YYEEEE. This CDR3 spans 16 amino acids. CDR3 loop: CASSLLGGADTGELFF. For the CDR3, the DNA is TGTGCCAGCAGCTTGTTGGGGGGCGCGGACACCGGGGAGCTGTTTTTT.

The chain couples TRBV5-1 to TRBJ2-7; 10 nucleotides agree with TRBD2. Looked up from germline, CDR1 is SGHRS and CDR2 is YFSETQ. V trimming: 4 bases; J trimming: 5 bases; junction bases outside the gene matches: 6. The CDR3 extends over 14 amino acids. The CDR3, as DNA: TGCGCCAGCAGCCGTACTACTAGCGGGAACGAGCAGTACTTC. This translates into CASSRTTSGNEQYF.

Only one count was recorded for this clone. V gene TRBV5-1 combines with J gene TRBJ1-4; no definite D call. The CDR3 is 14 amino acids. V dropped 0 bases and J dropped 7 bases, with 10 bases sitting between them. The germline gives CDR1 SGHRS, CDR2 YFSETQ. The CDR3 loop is CASSLVAASEKLFF. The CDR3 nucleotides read TGCGCCAGCAGCTTGGTGGCAGCCAGTGAAAAACTGTTTTTT.

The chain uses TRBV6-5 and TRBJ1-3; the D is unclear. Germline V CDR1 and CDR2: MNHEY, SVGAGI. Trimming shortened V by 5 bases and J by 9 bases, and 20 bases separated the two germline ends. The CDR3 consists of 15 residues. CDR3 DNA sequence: TGTGCCAGCAGTCCGAGGCAGGCCGGGAGAGGCACCATATATTTT. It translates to CASSPRQAGRGTIYF.

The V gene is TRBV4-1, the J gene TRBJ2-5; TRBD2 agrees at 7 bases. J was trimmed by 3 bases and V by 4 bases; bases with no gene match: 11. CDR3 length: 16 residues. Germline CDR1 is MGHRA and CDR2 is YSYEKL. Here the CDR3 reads CASSRGTNYNKETQYF. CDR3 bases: TGCGCCAGCAGCCGCGGGACTAACTACAACAAAGAGACCCAGTACTTC.

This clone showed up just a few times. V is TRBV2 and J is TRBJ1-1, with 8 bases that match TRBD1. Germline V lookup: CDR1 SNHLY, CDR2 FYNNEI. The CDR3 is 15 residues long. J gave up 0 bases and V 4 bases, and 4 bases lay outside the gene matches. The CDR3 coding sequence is TGTGCCAGCAGTGTACAGGGGGTTATGAACACTGAAGCTTTCTTT. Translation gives CASSVQGVMNTEAFF. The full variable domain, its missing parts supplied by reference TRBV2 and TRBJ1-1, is EPEVTQTPSHQVTQMGQEVILRCVPISNHLYFYWYRQILGQKVEFLVSFYNNEISEKSEIFDDQFSVERPDGSNFTLKIRSTKLEDSAMYFCASSVQGVMNTEAFFGQGTRLTVV.

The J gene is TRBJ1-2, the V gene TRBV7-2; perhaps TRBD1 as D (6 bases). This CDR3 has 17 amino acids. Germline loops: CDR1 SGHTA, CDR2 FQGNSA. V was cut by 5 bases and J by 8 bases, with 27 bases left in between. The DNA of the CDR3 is TGTGCCAGCAGCCGAAGTTCGGTTGAAGGGGGATTGGCGGGCTACACCTTC. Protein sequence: CASSRSSVEGGLAGYTF.

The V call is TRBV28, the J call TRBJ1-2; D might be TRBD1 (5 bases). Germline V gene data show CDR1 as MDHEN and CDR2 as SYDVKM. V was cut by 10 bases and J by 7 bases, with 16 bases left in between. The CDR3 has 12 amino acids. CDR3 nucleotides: TGTGCCATCCGACAAGGGACGTTTGGCTACACCTTC. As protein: CAIRQGTFGYTF.

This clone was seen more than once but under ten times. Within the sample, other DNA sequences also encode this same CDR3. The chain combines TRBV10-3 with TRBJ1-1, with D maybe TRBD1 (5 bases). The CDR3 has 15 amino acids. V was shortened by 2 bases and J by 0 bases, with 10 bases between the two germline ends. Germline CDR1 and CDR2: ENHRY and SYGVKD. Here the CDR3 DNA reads TGTGCCATCAGTGAGCGGGGCGGCATGAACACTGAAGCTTTCTTT. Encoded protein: CAISERGGMNTEAFF.

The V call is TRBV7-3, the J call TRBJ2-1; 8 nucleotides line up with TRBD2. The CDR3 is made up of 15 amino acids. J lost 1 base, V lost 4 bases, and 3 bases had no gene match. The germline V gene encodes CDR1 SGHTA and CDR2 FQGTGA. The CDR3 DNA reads TGTGCCAGCAGCTCGGGACTAGTTTCCTACAATGAGCAGTTCTTC. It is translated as CASSSGLVSYNEQFF.

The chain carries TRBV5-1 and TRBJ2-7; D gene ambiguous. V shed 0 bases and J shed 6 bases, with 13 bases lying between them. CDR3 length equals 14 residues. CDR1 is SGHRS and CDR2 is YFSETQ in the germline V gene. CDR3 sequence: CASSLVVGTGEQYF. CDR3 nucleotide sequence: TGCGCCAGCAGCTTGGTGGTGGGAACGGGCGAGCAGTACTTC.